The clone carrying this T cell receptor beta chain turned up a few times. The data derive from a study of blood T cell repertoires in COVID-19. Trimming removed 2 bases from V and 0 bases from J, with 11 bases in between. The CDR3 covers 16 residues. Germline assignment: CDR1 SGHRS and CDR2 YFSETQ. Only in-frame clones appear in the TCRdb table, and some are missing; sequencing was by immunoSEQ multiplex PCR. This sample has about 110,000 clones, with roughly 79% found just once. The source is a woman of 80 years or more with active or convalescent COVID-19. The chain recombines TRBV5-1 with TRBJ2-2, with D possibly being TRBD1 (6 bases). The sequencing input was peripheral blood. CDR3 region: CASSFEGVANTGELFF. The CDR3 nucleotides are TGCGCCAGCAGCTTCGAGGGGGTAGCGAACACCGGGGAGCTGTTTTTT.